This T cell receptor beta chain was retrieved from a study of T cell responses to AZD1222 COVID-19 vaccine (dated by TCRdb to the early 2020s). Regarding the study in general: A total of more than 230 trial participants underwent TCR sequencing, of whom nearly 210 received two doses of AZD1222 and about 25 received two doses of the MenACWY control vaccine. Trial participants were enrolled by age into subgroups of 18-55, 56-69 and 70-plus years, and around 150, 28 and 57 TCR-sequenced participants, respectively, were included in these subgroups. Broad study findings and their caveats: Nearly half of unique spike-specific TCRs reportedly recognized epitopes outside regions mutated in the B.1.351 and B.1.1.7 variants. Vaccine-associated CD4 TCRs spanned the whole spike protein, with dominant responses in regions 160-218 and 743-854. Conclusions about previously exposed vaccinees are limited, since just 6 or 7 AZD1222 recipients were seropositive for SARS-CoV-2 at baseline. Participants were mostly white British and included more females than males, and it was suggested by the authors that clonal diversity may have been underestimated. The 56-69-year group was small, and its depth increase did not reach significance, likely because of low power. After two AZD1222 doses, both the breadth and the depth of spike-specific TCRs were significantly higher than at day 0 and than in MenACWY recipients. No day 14 peak-response samples were available, so repertoires were characterized only after the peak T cell response.

The germline V gene specifies ENHRY as CDR1 and SYGVKD as CDR2. From the cysteine through the phenylalanine, the CDR3 covers 16 amino acids. This entry keeps only the CDR3 DNA: 48 bases, framed from base 1. V gives up 0 bases and J gives up 1 base, and the segment between their germline ends measures 10 bases. The CDR3 regions of human TCRbeta chains were analyzed by immunosequencing. In the paper's pipeline: Repertoire TCRs were matched against a reference library of SARS-CoV-2-specific TCRs generated with the MIRA antigen-specificity platform. Breadth meant the fraction of unique TCRs that were SARS-CoV-2-associated, whereas depth meant the fraction of total T cells that were SARS-CoV-2-associated. Using the MIRA data, every spike-specific TCR was mapped to the spike region that the TCR reacted to and assigned to either a CD4 or a CD8 class. Log10-transformed breadth and depth values were compared by one-way ANOVA with Sidak's multiple comparisons tests. TCRdb holds this immuneACCESS table with in-frame rearrangements only. Some clones are missing; in checked studies, unresolved V genes explain under half, and the rest has no known cause. V and J calls and clone size are copied from that table; D and trimming were computed from the DNA. The sample includes around 150,000 clones, with roughly nine tenths observed a single time. Of the sample, 7.5% to 8% is held by the ten largest clones.

Turning to this clone: What antigen it recognizes has not been identified. Per-nucleotide qualities are absent, and no much larger clonotype sits a single base away.

This sample's time point label indicates: about 28 days (+/-7) after the second vaccine dose. Explained via the paper, the treatment or condition label denotes: meningococcal conjugate vaccine given as trial control. Vaccinee samples were obtained from the UK trials COV001 and COV002, which included a single-blind randomized controlled phase 2/3 trial of AZD1222 (ChAdOx1 nCoV-19) in healthy adults. For TCRbeta chain sequencing, PBMC samples from trial participants were taken at day 0 and at day 28 after the second dose. The clonotype comes from an adult who received the MenACWY meningococcal vaccine as a control. The sample was peripheral blood, taken 28 days after the second dose of the MenACWY control vaccine. The V and J segments used are TRBV10-3 and TRBJ1-5; confidence is insufficient to name the D gene. The CDR3 protein is CAISESSGKSNQPQHF. The bases read TGTGCCATCAGTGAGTCAAGCGGAAAGAGCAATCAGCCCCAGCATTTT.